This T cell receptor (beta chain) appears in the sequencing data of a study of blood T cell repertoires in COVID-19. For the study at large: Material from acute and convalescent COVID-19 was sourced from the United States, Italy and Spain. T cells, B-cell-depleted T cells, or PBMCs provided the cDNA or gDNA that served as material.

Per the original data handling: Amplification with reference gene primers provided the estimates of nucleated cell counts. TCRdb's copy holds only in-frame clones and misses some; the assay was immunoSEQ multiplex PCR. From that table come the V and J calls and clone size; the DNA was used to work out D and trimming. The sample contains about 140,000 clones, approximately 80% of which appear only once. The CDR3 has 15 amino acids. From germline, CDR1 is MNHNY and CDR2 SVGAGI (reference sequence). Trimming took off 5 bases at V and 0 bases at J, with 10 bases between the two ends. The receptor was derived from a man aged 50-59 years with acute or convalescent COVID-19. The chain links TRBV6-6 to TRBJ1-4; D is uncertain. Sample: peripheral blood. DNA for the CDR3: TGTGCCAGCAGTAGAATAGAAGCAACTAATGAAAAACTGTTTTTT. It codes for CASSRIEATNEKLFF.